The 25 T cell receptor beta chains in this list originate from one sample, sequenced in a study of T cells in Graves' hyperthyroidism and ophthalmopathy. RNA transcripts yielded amplified TCR beta CDR3 regions. The primer set for the first-round RT-PCR of the TCR CDR3 was HTBI. TCRdb called the multiplex PCR reads again in MiXCR, with one record for every CDR3 protein. The sample gives roughly 750,000 distinct CDR3 sequences, about a sixth of which show up once; approximately 8% is in the top ten. What was sequenced was blood. The receptors stem from a man in his late teens or twenties with Graves' hyperthyroidism.

This chain uses TRBV5-1 with TRBJ2-5, with D maybe TRBD1 (7 bases). Trimming left V 4 bases short and J 5 bases short, with 15 bases between. This CDR3 is built from 14 residues. Germline lookup yields CDR1 SGHRS and CDR2 YFSETQ. The CDR3 bases are TGCGCCAGCAGCAAAGGGGACAGCGGGGAGACCCAGTACTTC. Its translation: CASSKGDSGETQYF.

There are many counts of this clonotype. V and J are TRBV6-1 and TRBJ2-1; D tentatively reads TRBD1 or TRBD2 (5 bases each). This CDR3 spans 16 amino acids. The V and J ends lost 6 bases and 7 bases respectively, with 22 bases between them. The germline V gene encodes CDR1 MNHNS and CDR2 SASEGT. CDR3 coding DNA: TGTGCCAGCAGGGGGCCGGGGCAGGGCTCCGGGAATGAGCAGTTCTTC. It encodes CASRGPGQGSGNEQFF.

In this sample, this clonotype turned up many times. The chain links TRBV20-1 to TRBJ2-7, with D unresolved. Trimming took off 0 bases at V and 3 bases at J, with 18 bases between the two ends. Germline V gives CDR1 DFQATT, CDR2 SNEGSKA (reference sequence). There are 16 residues in the CDR3. The CDR3 nucleotides read TGCAGTGCTAGAGATCGATGGGCCAGCGCCCACTACGAGCAGTACTTC. Amino acid sequence: CSARDRWASAHYEQYF.

There are many counts of this clonotype. The CDR3 is CASSPHDSNEQFF. The CDR3 coding sequence is TGTGCCAGCAGCCCCCATGACAGCAATGAGCAGTTCTTC. The chain links TRBV11-3 to TRBJ2-1; a weak D match, TRBD1 (5 bases). CDR1 and CDR2 from the germline V gene are SGHNT and YENEEA. The CDR3 sequence is 13 residues long. V gave up 5 bases and J gave up 6 bases, with 11 bases separating them. Complete variable domain (other parts from reference TRBV11-3 and TRBJ2-1): EAGVVQSPRYKIIEKKQPVAFWCNPISGHNTLYWYLQNLGQGPELLIRYENEEAVDDSQLPKDRFSAERLKGVDSTLKIQPAELGDSAVYLCASSPHDSNEQFFGPGTRLTVL.

This clonotype has only one observation. A much more abundant neighbour one base away suggests this may be a read error. This chain uses TRBV27 with TRBJ2-1, with 13 bases matching TRBD2. Germline V gives CDR1 MNHEY, CDR2 SMNVEV (reference sequence). J gave up 7 bases and V 11 bases, and 11 bases lay outside the gene matches. The CDR3 is 15 residues long. CDR3 sequence (DNA): TGTGCCGGCAAACTGGGACTAGCGGGGTATAATGAGCAGTTCTTC. This encodes CAGKLGLAGYNEQFF.

This clonotype showed up just a few times. This rearrangement joins TRBV18 to TRBJ2-1; 8 nucleotides match TRBD1. The V and J ends lost 5 bases and 5 bases, in that order; junction bases with no gene match: 5. The V gene's germline CDR1 is KGHSH and CDR2 LQKENI. CDR3 length: 14 residues. Here the CDR3 DNA reads TGTGCCAGCTCATCTTCGACAGGGGACAATGAGCAGTTCTTC. Protein sequence: CASSSSTGDNEQFF.

In its sample, this clonotype was seen many times. The genes are TRBV11-2 and TRBJ1-1; no clear D. In germline, CDR1 is SGHAT, CDR2 FQNNGV. V lost 1 base to trimming and J lost 1 base, with 13 bases between them. The CDR3 has 16 amino acids. DNA of the CDR3: TGTGCCAGCAGCTTAGGATGGATCTTTTCGAACACTGAAGCTTTCTTT. Protein product: CASSLGWIFSNTEAFF.

This clonotype occurred many times. In DNA form, the CDR3 reads TGTGCCAGCAGCTCATTCCGCGGATACGAGCAGTACTTC. Translated, it gives CASSSFRGYEQYF. The V and J genes are TRBV7-2 and TRBJ2-7; D ambiguous. Trimming shortened V by 4 bases and J by 4 bases, and 11 bases separated the two germline ends. Germline assignment: CDR1 SGHTA and CDR2 FQGNSA. The CDR3 has 13 residues.

This clonotype was observed many times. This chain connects TRBV2 to TRBJ2-5; 14 positions match TRBD2. CDR1 SNHLY and CDR2 FYNNEI come from the germline V gene. The J segment lost 4 bases and the V segment lost 6 bases, leaving 4 bases of the junction unmatched. This CDR3 has 15 amino acids. CDR3 nucleotide sequence: TGTGCCAGCAGATCGGGACTAGCGGGAGTAGAGACCCAGTACTTC. Translation gives CASRSGLAGVETQYF.

This clonotype showed up just a few times. The chain recombines TRBV6-1 with TRBJ1-5; weak D call: TRBD1 (5 bases). There are 16 residues in the CDR3. V was cut by 6 bases and J by 5 bases, with 20 bases left in between. Looked up from germline, CDR1 is MNHNS and CDR2 is SASEGT. The CDR3 DNA sequence: TGTGCCAGCAGCCTCAGTGGTTGGGGGGTAGATCAGCCCCAGCATTTT. This sequence encodes CASSLSGWGVDQPQHF.

The rearrangement links TRBV19 to TRBJ1-1, with TRBD1 matching 10 bases. Germline assignment: CDR1 LNHDA and CDR2 SQIVND (reference sequence). The CDR3 spans 13 residues. The V segment lost 7 bases and the J segment 7 bases; nucleotides outside the gene matches: 6. Here the CDR3 DNA reads TGTGCCAGTATAGACAGGGGGCGGTTTGAAGCTTTCTTT. It yields the protein CASIDRGRFEAFF.

This clonotype has a handful of counts. The chain is built from TRBV10-3 and TRBJ2-1; 14 nucleotides align to TRBD2. Germline lookup yields CDR1 ENHRY and CDR2 SYGVKD. V dropped 7 bases and J dropped 0; count of bases not matched to a gene: 11. This CDR3 is built from 19 residues. CDR3 nucleotide sequence: TGTGCCATCACCTCCGGGACTAGCGGGGGCGGACACTCCTACAATGAGCAGTTCTTC. Translating gives CAITSGTSGGGHSYNEQFF.

V is TRBV28 and J is TRBJ1-3; no firm D call. The CDR3 is made up of 15 amino acids. Trimming removed 3 bases from V and 4 bases from J, with 13 bases in between. CDR1 and CDR2 from the germline V gene are MDHEN and SYDVKM. CDR3 sequence (DNA): TGTGCCAGCAGTTTCTGGCCCCCCGGGGGAAACACCATATATTTT. Its translation is CASSFWPPGGNTIYF.

The chain links TRBV7-9 to TRBJ2-7; D might be TRBD1 (7 bases). CDR1 is SEHNR, CDR2 FQNEAQ, per germline (reference sequence). V gave up 1 base and J gave up 3 bases, with 16 bases separating them. This CDR3 contains 16 residues. CDR3 sequence reads: CASSLVGSGGGYEQYF. The CDR3 DNA is TGTGCCAGCAGCTTAGTCGGGTCAGGGGGAGGCTACGAGCAGTACTTC.

This clonotype was counted many times. The rearrangement joins TRBV28 to TRBJ2-1; 14 bases are a match to TRBD2. This CDR3 has 19 amino acids. J was trimmed by 7 bases and V by 1 base; bases with no gene match: 12. Germline lookup yields CDR1 MDHEN and CDR2 SYDVKM. The CDR3 DNA sequence: TGTGCCAGCAGTTTATACCCCGGACGACTAGCGGGAGGGGCGAATGAGCAGTTCTTC. Translated: CASSLYPGRLAGGANEQFF. The full variable domain, in which reference TRBV28 and TRBJ2-1 provide the parts outside the CDR3, is DVKVTQSSRYLVKRTGEKVFLECVQDMDHENMFWYRQDPGLGLRLIYFSYDVKMKEKGDIPEGYSVSREKKERFSLILESASTNQTSMYLCASSLYPGRLAGGANEQFFGPGTRLTVL.

This clonotype showed up many times. The chain recombines TRBV20-1 with TRBJ2-7; no clear D gene. The V end was cut by 3 bases, the J end by 0 bases, with 9 bases between. This CDR3 spans 13 amino acids. The germline gives CDR1 DFQATT, CDR2 SNEGSKA (reference sequence). CDR3 amino acids: CSASERSSYEQYF. The DNA for the CDR3 is TGCAGTGCTAGTGAAAGGAGCTCCTACGAGCAGTACTTC.

This clonotype was counted between two and nine times. The gene calls are TRBV25-1 and TRBJ1-3, with 7 bases that match TRBD1. The CDR3 totals 16 residues. Germline V lookup: CDR1 MGHDK, CDR2 SYGVNS. V dropped 5 bases and J dropped 0; count of bases not matched to a gene: 7. CDR3 loop: CASSRTGPSSGNTIYF. The CDR3 DNA follows: TGTGCCAGCAGTCGGACAGGTCCGAGCTCTGGAAACACCATATATTTT.

The sample holds many counts of this clonotype. The chain has TRBV20-1 and TRBJ2-1; D is unresolved. This CDR3 region has 14 residues. The germline V gene has CDR1 DFQATT and CDR2 SNEGSKA (reference sequence). Trimming left V 1 base short and J 1 base short, with 8 bases between. The CDR3 nucleotides are TGCAGTGCTAGAGGGACGGCTTCCTACAATGAGCAGTTCTTC. This encodes CSARGTASYNEQFF.

This clonotype was counted ten times or more. The chain is built from TRBV12-3 or TRBV12-4 and TRBJ2-7, with D perhaps TRBD1 (5 bases). V was shortened by 4 bases and J by 0 bases, with 16 bases between the two germline ends. The CDR3 spans 16 residues. The CDR3, as DNA: TGTGCCAGCAGTTATGAAGACAGCCTACGCTCCTACGAGCAGTACTTC. It codes for CASSYEDSLRSYEQYF.

This clonotype was counted many times. The chain links TRBV7-2 to TRBJ2-7; weak D call: TRBD1 (6 bases). Trimming took off 2 bases at V and 0 bases at J, with 11 bases between the two ends. The CDR3 sequence is 15 residues long. Germline V lookup: CDR1 SGHTA, CDR2 FQGNSA. Here the CDR3 DNA reads TGTGCCAGCAGCTTAACCCGGGACACCTCCTACGAGCAGTACTTC. This sequence encodes CASSLTRDTSYEQYF.

A note on this clonotype: Sequence at one end of the junction differs from germline and may be a read error. The chain carries TRBV30 and TRBJ2-1, with D unresolved. The CDR3 runs 13 residues. Germline loops: CDR1 GTSNPN, CDR2 SVGIG (reference sequence). CDR3 DNA: TGTGCCTGGAGTGTACGGGTCAACAAGGAGCAGTTCTTC. It is translated as CAWSVRVNKEQFF.

The chain carries TRBV29-1 and TRBJ2-7; a weak D match, TRBD2 (6 bases). There are 13 residues in the CDR3. V was shortened by 5 bases and J by 5 bases, with 16 bases between the two germline ends. The germline V gene encodes CDR1 SQVTM and CDR2 ANQGSEA. In nucleotides, the CDR3 is TGCAGCGTTCTAGGAGGGGAGCTGAACGAGCAGTACTTC. It translates to CSVLGGELNEQYF.

The J gene is TRBJ1-6, the V gene TRBV29-1, with 7 bases that match TRBD1. The junction had 3 bases not matched to a gene; V was cut back by 6 bases and J by 4 bases. Per germline, CDR1 SQVTM and CDR2 ANQGSEA. This CDR3 spans 13 amino acids. CDR3 amino acids: CSVMTGYNSPLHF. CDR3 coding DNA: TGCAGCGTCATGACAGGGTATAATTCACCCCTCCACTTT.

This clonotype showed up many times. V is TRBV6-6 and J is TRBJ2-5; D could derive from TRBD1 or TRBD2 (5 bases each). The CDR3 has 16 amino acids. CDR1 and CDR2 from the germline V gene are MNHNY and SVGAGI (reference sequence). V lost 0 bases, J lost 4 bases, and 15 bases lay in between. CDR3 sequence (DNA): TGTGCCAGCAGTTACTCAAGGTGGGGGTCTGGAGAGACCCAGTACTTC. This sequence encodes CASSYSRWGSGETQYF.

The chain employs TRBV9 and TRBJ1-2, with a possible D match to TRBD1 (6 bases). The CDR3 contains 11 residues. The germline gives CDR1 SGDLS, CDR2 YYNGEE. Trimming cost V 4 bases and J 11 bases, with 12 bases left between them. CDR3 protein: CASSSGQTYTF. Written as DNA, the CDR3 is TGTGCCAGCAGCTCAGGACAGACATACACCTTC.